This T cell receptor (beta chain) was documented in a study of CD4 T cells in relation to SARS-CoV-2 and coronaviruses. With respect to this clone: The antigen is undetermined.

Profiled with immunoSEQ multiplex PCR; TCRdb holds only in-frame clones, not every one. The table has roughly 20,000 clones, just under 80% seen once. Looked up from germline, CDR1 is MNHEY and CDR2 is SVGAGI. The CDR3 length is 15 residues. V shed 5 bases, J shed 10 bases, and the junction held 11 bases outside the gene matches. Unexposed donor CD4+ T cells date from about 2011-2018, before the COVID-19 pandemic. After roughly ten days of culture, CD4+ T cells were isolated. This TCR was sampled from a human donor in good health. Sample: CD4+ T cells from PBMCs, cultured in vitro. This chain connects TRBV6-5 to TRBJ2-1; 10 bases agree with TRBD2. This CDR3 is CASSNPGLAYKEQFF. CDR3 nucleotides: TGTGCCAGCAGTAATCCGGGACTAGCGTATAAAGAGCAGTTCTTC.